In this sample, the clone carrying this T cell receptor beta chain is medium-sized. This specimen belongs to a study of metastatic and nonmetastatic thyroid tumors. As for the study in general: The comparison covered peripheral blood and tumor or nodule tissue in malignant and benign thyroid patients.

Every patient was untreated before thyroid surgery. The ends were cut back, 0 bases at V and 3 bases at J, with 17 bases in the middle. The germline V gene encodes CDR1 LGHNA and CDR2 YSLEER. This CDR3 region has 17 residues. Under the authors' procedure: Built for papillary thyroid cancer, a distant-metastasis classifier drew on CDR3 differences across clinicopathological groups. TCRdb re-clonotyped the PCR reads through MiXCR. What appears here as the V and J calls and clone size reflects TCRdb's work, not the paper's. The sample holds about 4,400 clones, less than 45% seen once. J is TRBJ1-1 and V is TRBV4-3; a weak D match, TRBD1 (5 bases). This TCR came from a male donor with papillary thyroid cancer or a benign thyroid nodule (not recorded which). Some clones in this sample may be carry-over from other donors' samples. Input material: tumor tissue. The CDR3 region is CASSQDGGGAGDTEAFF. CDR3 nucleotides: TGCGCCAGCAGCCAAGATGGTGGCGGTGCGGGGGACACTGAAGCTTTCTTT.